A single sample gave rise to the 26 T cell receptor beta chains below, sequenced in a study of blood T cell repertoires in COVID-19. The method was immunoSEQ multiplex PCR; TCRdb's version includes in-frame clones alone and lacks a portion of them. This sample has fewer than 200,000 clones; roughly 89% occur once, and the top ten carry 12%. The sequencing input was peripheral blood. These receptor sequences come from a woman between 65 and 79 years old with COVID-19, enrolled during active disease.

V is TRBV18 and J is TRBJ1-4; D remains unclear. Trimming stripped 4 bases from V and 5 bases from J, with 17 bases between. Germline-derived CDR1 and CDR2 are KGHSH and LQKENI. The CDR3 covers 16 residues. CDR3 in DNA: TGTGCCAGCTCACTCGGCAGTGGGAGGTTGAATGAAAAACTGTTTTTT. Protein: CASSLGSGRLNEKLFF.

DNA of the CDR3: TGTGCCAGCAGCTCGTGGACTCTACACGAGCAGTACTTC. Its translation is CASSSWTLHEQYF. The chain uses TRBV7-9 and TRBJ2-7; D may be TRBD2 (5 bases). This CDR3 has 13 amino acids. Germline V gives CDR1 SEHNR, CDR2 FQNEAQ (reference sequence). V was shortened by 4 bases and J by 5 bases, with 12 bases between the two germline ends.

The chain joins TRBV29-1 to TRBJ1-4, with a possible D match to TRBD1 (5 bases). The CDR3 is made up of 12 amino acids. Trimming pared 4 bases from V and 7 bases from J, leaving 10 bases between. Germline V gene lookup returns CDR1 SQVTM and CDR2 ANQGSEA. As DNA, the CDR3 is TGCAGCGTTGGGGGGGGGAGTGAAAAACTGTTTTTT. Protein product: CSVGGGSEKLFF.

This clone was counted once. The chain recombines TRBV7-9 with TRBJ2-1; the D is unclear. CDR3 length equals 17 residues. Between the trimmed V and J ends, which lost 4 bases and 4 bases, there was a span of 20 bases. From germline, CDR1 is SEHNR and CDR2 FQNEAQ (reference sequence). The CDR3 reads CASSSSNYVATYNEQFF. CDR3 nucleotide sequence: TGTGCCAGCAGCTCATCGAACTATGTGGCTACTTACAATGAGCAGTTCTTC. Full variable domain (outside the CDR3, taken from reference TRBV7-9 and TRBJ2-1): DTGVSQNPRHKITKRGQNVTFRCDPISEHNRLYWYRQTLGQGPEFLTYFQNEAQLEKSRLLSDRFSAERPKGSFSTLEIQRTEQGDSAMYLCASSSSNYVATYNEQFFGPGTRLTVL.

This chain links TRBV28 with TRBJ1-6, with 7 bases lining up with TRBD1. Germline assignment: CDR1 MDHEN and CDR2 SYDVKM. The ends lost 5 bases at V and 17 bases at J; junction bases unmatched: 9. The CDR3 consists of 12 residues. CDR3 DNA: TGTGCCAGCAGTCAACCGACAGGGCTATTCCACTTT. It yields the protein CASSQPTGLFHF. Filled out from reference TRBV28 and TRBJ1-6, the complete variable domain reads DVKVTQSSRYLVKRTGEKVFLECVQDMDHENMFWYRQDPGLGLRLIYFSYDVKMKEKGDIPEGYSVSREKKERFSLILESASTNQTSMYLCASSQPTGLFHFGNGTRLTVT.

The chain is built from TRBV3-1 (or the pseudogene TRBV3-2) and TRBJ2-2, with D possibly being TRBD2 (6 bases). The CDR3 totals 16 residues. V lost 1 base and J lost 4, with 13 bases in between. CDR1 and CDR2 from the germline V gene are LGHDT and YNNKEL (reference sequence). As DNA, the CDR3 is TGTGCCAGCAGCCAAGTGTCAGGGAGGCGCACCGGGGAGCTGTTTTTT. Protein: CASSQVSGRRTGELFF.

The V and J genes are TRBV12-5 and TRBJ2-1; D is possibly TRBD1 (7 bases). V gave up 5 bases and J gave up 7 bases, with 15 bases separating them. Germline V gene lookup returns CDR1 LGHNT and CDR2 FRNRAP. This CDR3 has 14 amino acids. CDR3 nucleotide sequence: TGTGCTAGTGGTGTGGCGGGACAGCCTAATGAGCAGTTCTTC. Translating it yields CASGVAGQPNEQFF.

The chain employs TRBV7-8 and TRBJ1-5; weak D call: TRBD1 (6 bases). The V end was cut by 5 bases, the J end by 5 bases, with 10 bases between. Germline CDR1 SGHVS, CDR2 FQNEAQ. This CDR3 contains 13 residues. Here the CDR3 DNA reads TGTGCCAGCAGCGGAGGGGGGGATCAGCCCCAGCATTTT. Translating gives CASSGGGDQPQHF.

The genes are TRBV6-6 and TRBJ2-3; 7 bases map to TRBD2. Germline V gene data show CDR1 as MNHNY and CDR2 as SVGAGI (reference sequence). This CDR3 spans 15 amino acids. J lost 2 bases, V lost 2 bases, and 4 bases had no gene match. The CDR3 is CASSYMLAATDTQYF. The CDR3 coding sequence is TGTGCCAGCAGTTACATGCTAGCGGCCACAGATACGCAGTATTTT.

The CDR3 bases are TGTGCCACCAGTGAGCCGGGACTAGCGGAACAGTTCTTC. Its translation is CATSEPGLAEQFF. V usage is TRBV24-1 and J usage is TRBJ2-1; 11 nucleotides match TRBD2. The CDR3 covers 13 residues. The V gene end was trimmed by 4 bases and the J gene end by 13 bases; junction bases not matched to a gene: 5. Germline-derived CDR1 and CDR2 are KGHDR and SFDVKD.

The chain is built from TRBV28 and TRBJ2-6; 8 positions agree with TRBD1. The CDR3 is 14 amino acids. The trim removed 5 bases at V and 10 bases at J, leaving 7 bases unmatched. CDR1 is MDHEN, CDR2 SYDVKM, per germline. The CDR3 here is CASSAVRGRNVLTF. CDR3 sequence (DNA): TGTGCCAGCAGTGCAGTCAGGGGGCGGAACGTCCTGACTTTC.

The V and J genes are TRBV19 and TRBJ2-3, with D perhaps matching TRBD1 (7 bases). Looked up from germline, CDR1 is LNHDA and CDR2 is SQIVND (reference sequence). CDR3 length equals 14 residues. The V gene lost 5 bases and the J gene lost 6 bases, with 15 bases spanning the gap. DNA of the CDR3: TGTGCCAGTAGTCCAGGAGGGGGCGGTGATACGCAGTATTTT. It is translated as CASSPGGGGDTQYF.

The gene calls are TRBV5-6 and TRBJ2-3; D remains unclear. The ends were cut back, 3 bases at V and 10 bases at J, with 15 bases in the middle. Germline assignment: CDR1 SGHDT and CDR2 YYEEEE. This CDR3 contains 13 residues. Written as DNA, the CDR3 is TGTGCCAGCAGCTCCGGCCGCAGGTGGCCGCAGTATTTT. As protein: CASSSGRRWPQYF.

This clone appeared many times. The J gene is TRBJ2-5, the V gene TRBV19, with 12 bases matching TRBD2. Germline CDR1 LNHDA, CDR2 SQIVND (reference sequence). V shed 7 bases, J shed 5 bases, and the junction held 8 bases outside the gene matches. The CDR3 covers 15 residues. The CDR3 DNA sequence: TGTGCCAGTACCAAGACTAGCGGGAGAGGGGAGACCCAGTACTTC. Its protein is CASTKTSGRGETQYF.

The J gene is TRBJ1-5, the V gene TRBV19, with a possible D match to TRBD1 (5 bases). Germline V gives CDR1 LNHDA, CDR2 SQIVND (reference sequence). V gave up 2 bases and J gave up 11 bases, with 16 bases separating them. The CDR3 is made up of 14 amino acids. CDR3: CASSISQGSRAQHF. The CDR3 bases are TGTGCCAGTAGTATATCGCAGGGATCAAGGGCCCAGCATTTT.

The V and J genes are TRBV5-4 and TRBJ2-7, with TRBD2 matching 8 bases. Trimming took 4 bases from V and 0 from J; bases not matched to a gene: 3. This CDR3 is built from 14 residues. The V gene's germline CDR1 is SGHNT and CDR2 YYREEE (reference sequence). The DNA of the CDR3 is TGTGCCAGCAGCCGGGGGGGCAGCTCCTACGAGCAGTACTTC. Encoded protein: CASSRGGSSYEQYF.

CDR3 coding DNA: TGTGCCAGCAGACCCGGGGGAGGGCAAGAGACCCAGTACTTC. It specifies CASRPGGGQETQYF. This sequence joins TRBV27 and TRBJ2-5; 7 bases match TRBD2. The CDR3 runs to 14 residues. V lost 6 bases and J lost 2; bases outside the gene matches: 6. Germline assignment: CDR1 MNHEY and CDR2 SMNVEV (reference sequence).

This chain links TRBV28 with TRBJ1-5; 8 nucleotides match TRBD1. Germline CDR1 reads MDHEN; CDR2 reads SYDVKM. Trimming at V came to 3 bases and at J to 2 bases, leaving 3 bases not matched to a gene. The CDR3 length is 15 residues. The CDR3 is CASSFTGGGNQPQHF. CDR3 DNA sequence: TGTGCCAGCAGTTTCACAGGGGGAGGCAATCAGCCCCAGCATTTT.

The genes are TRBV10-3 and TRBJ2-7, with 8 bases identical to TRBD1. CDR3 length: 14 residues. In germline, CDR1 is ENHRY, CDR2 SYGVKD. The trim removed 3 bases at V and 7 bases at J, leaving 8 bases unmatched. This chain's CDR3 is CAISDGQGAREQYF. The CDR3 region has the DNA TGTGCCATCAGTGATGGTCAGGGGGCGCGAGAGCAGTACTTC.

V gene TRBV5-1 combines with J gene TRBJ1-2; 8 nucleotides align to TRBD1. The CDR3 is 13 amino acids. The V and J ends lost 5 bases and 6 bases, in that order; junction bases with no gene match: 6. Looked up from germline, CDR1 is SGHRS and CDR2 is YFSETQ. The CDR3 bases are TGCGCCAGCAGTTGGACAGGGAGAGATGGCTACACCTTC. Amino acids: CASSWTGRDGYTF.

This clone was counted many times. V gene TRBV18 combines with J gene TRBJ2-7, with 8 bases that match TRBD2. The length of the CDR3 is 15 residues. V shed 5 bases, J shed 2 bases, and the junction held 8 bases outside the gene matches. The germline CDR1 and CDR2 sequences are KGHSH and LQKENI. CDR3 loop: CASSSRGTSPYEQYF. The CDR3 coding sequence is TGTGCCAGCTCATCCCGAGGGACTAGTCCCTACGAGCAGTACTTC.

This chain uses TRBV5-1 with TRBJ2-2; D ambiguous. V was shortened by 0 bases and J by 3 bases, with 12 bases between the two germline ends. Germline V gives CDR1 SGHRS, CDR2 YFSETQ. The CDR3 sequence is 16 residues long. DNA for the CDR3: TGCGCCAGCAGCTTGGAGTCACTAACGGACACCGGGGAGCTGTTTTTT. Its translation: CASSLESLTDTGELFF. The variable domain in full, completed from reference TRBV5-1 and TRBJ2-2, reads KAGVTQTPRYLIKTRGQQVTLSCSPISGHRSVSWYQQTPGQGLQFLFEYFSETQRNKGNFPGRFSGRQFSNSRSEMNVSTLELGDSALYLCASSLESLTDTGELFFGEGSRLTVL.

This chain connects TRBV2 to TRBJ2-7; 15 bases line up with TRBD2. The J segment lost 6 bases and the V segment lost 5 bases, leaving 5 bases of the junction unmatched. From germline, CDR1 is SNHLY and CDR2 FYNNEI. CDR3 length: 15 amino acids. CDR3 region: CASSQGTSGRLEQYF. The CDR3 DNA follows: TGTGCCAGCAGTCAAGGGACTAGCGGGAGGCTCGAGCAGTACTTC.

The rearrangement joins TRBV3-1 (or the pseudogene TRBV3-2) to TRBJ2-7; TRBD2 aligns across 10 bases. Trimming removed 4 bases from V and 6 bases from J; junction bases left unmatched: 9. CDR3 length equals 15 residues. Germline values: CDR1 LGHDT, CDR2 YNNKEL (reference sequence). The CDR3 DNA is TGTGCCAGCAGCCTAACGAGCGGGAGGGCCTCCGAGCAGTACTTC. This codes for CASSLTSGRASEQYF.

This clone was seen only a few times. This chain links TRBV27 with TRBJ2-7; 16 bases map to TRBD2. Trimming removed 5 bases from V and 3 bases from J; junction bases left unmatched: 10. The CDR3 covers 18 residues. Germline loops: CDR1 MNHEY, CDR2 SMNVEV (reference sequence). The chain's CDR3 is CASSEGLAGGPTFYEQYF. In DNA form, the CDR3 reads TGTGCCAGCAGTGAGGGACTAGCGGGAGGGCCCACGTTCTACGAGCAGTACTTC.

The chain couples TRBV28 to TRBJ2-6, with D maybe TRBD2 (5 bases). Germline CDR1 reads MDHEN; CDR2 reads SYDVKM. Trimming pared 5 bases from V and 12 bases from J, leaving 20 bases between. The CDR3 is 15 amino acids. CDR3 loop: CASSGTRGRSGVLTF. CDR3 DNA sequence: TGTGCCAGCAGTGGCACAAGAGGGCGGTCGGGCGTCCTGACTTTC. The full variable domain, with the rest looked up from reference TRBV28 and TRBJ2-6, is DVKVTQSSRYLVKRTGEKVFLECVQDMDHENMFWYRQDPGLGLRLIYFSYDVKMKEKGDIPEGYSVSREKKERFSLILESASTNQTSMYLCASSGTRGRSGVLTFGAGSRLTVL.